This T cell receptor beta chain is drawn from a study of siplizumab effects on memory and regulatory T cells. Trimming removed 6 bases from V and 5 bases from J; junction bases left unmatched: 12. The CDR3 consists of 16 residues. Germline CDR1 reads MNHNY; CDR2 reads SVGAGI (reference sequence). Study findings and constraints: Major contributors to the alloresponse seemed to be naive T cells, which also appeared more diverse than memory cells. Researchers could map only a minor fraction of alloreactive clones to unstimulated subsets.

Of note for this clone: The antigen is not known.

Produced via immunoSEQ multiplex PCR; TCRdb's table is partial and in-frame only. The data contain 65,000 to 70,000 clones, approximately 88% of them singletons. This rearrangement joins TRBV6-6 to TRBJ1-4; 7 nucleotides align to TRBD1. Source material: Tregs sorted from blood. This clonotype was sampled from a human donor in good health. In DNA, the CDR3 is TGTGCCAGCAGGAGCCGGGACAGTAGGTTGAATGAAAAACTGTTTTTT. It yields the protein CASRSRDSRLNEKLFF.